This TCR beta chain was retrieved from a study of radiotherapy plus CTLA-4 blockade in lung cancer. Comment on this clone: What it binds is not known.

Clones were sequenced by immunoSEQ multiplex PCR, and TCRdb holds only the in-frame ones, with some missing. The sample carries tens of thousands of clones, around 80% recorded once. Trimming at V came to 6 bases and at J to 8 bases, leaving 9 bases not matched to a gene. CDR3 length: 14 amino acids. The germline V gene has CDR1 LNHNV and CDR2 YYDKDF (reference sequence). Study-wide findings and caveats: After treatment with radiotherapy plus ipilimumab, TCR clones that came from the tumor expanded in blood.

The J gene is TRBJ1-2, the V gene TRBV15; 10 bases align to TRBD1. Specimen: peripheral blood, collected from a patient treated with radiotherapy plus ipilimumab. This receptor was taken from a human donor with non-small cell lung cancer that progressed on radiotherapy plus ipilimumab. CDR3 residues: CATSSPGQGLGYTF. The CDR3 DNA reads as TGTGCCACCAGTTCTCCGGGACAGGGGTTAGGCTACACCTTC. The full variable domain, with the rest looked up from reference TRBV15 and TRBJ1-2, is DAMVIQNPRYQVTQFGKPVTLSCSQTLNHNVMYWYQQKSSQAPKLLFHYYDKDFNNEADTPDNFQSRRPNTSFCFLDIRSPGLGDTAMYLCATSSPGQGLGYTFGSGTRLTVV.